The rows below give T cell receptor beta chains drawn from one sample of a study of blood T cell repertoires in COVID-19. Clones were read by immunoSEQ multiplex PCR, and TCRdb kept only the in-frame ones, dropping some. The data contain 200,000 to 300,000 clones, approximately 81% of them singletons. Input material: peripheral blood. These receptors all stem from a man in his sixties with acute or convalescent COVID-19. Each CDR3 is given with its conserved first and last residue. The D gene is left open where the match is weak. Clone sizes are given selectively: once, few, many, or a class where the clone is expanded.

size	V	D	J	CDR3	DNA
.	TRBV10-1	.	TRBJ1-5	CASSESSGRGNQPQHF	TGCGCCAGCAGTGAGTCTTCAGGGAGGGGCAATCAGCCCCAGCATTTT
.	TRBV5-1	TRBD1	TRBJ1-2	CASSWPGTGAGGYTF	TGCGCCAGCAGCTGGCCCGGGACAGGGGCAGGAGGCTACACCTTC
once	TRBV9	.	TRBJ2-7	CASSVGVGSYEQYF	TGTGCCAGCAGCGTCGGGGTTGGCTCCTACGAGCAGTACTTC
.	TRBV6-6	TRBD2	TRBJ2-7	CASSPSGRETGEQYF	TGTGCCAGCAGTCCTAGCGGGAGGGAAACTGGCGAGCAGTACTTC
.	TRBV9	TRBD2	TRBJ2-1	CASSAPSAGEMVF	TGTGCCAGCAGCGCCCCGTCAGCGGGAGAGATGGTCTTC
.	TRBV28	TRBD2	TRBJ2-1	CASKEGTGLAGKNEQFF	TGTGCCAGCAAGGAGGGGACGGGACTAGCGGGGAAGAATGAGCAGTTCTTC
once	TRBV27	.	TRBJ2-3	CASSLAGRTDTQYF	TGTGCCAGCAGTTTAGCCGGGAGAACAGATACGCAGTATTTT
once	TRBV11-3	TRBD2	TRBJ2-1	CASSSNRGGSWEQFF	TGTGCCAGCAGCTCCAACCGGGGCGGGAGTTGGGAGCAGTTCTTC
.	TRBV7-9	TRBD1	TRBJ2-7	CASSAGTGGFYEQYF	TGTGCCAGCAGCGCGGGGACAGGGGGCTTCTACGAGCAGTACTTC
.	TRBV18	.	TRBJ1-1	CASSPYGGMNTEAFF	TGTGCCAGCTCACCTTACGGGGGGATGAACACTGAAGCTTTCTTT
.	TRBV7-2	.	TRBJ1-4	CASSRRQDNEKLFF	TGTGCCAGCAGTCGTCGACAGGATAATGAAAAACTGTTTTTT
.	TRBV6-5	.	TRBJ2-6	CASSYGRLSGANVLTF	TGTGCCAGCAGTTATGGCAGGCTCTCTGGGGCCAACGTCCTGACTTTC
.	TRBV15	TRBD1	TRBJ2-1	CATSSPGGSGGNEQFF	TGTGCCACCAGCTCGCCTGGGGGATCAGGGGGCAATGAGCAGTTCTTC
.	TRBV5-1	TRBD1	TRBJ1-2	CASSSRTGQGYTF	TGCGCCAGCAGCTCCCGGACAGGGCAGGGCTACACCTTC
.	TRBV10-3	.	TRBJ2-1	CATRDTGFNEQFF	TGTGCCACTCGCGATACAGGGTTCAATGAGCAGTTCTTC